This entry is about one T cell receptor beta chain. This specimen comes from a study of OX40 agonist ivuxolimab in advanced cancers. On the study more broadly: Six ivuxolimab dose levels, 0.01 to 10 mg/kg, were given intravenously every 2 weeks. Eligibility rules accepted prior anti-PD-1, anti-PD-L1 or anti-CTLA-4 therapy, and roughly 42% had some. Cancers in dose escalation were hepatocellular, melanoma, renal cell and head and neck.

Germline CDR1 MDHEN, CDR2 SYDVKM. The V gene lost 3 bases and the J gene lost 4 bases, with 21 bases spanning the gap. The length of the CDR3 is 17 residues. The protocol was immunoSEQ multiplex PCR, while the TCRdb copy is restricted to in-frame clones and leaves out a portion. The sample lists around 66,000 clones, around 90% seen once, with about 2% in the top ten. This TCR was recovered from an adult with an advanced solid tumor such as melanoma, head and neck, liver or kidney cancer. Here the sequenced sample was CD4+ or CD8+ T cells sorted from blood, taken in a trial of the OX40 agonist ivuxolimab. V usage is TRBV28 and J usage is TRBJ1-2, with D perhaps TRBD1 (5 bases). In nucleotides, the CDR3 is TGTGCCAGCAGTTTTGCGGTCGGGGGGGGTAAGAGCTATGGCTACACCTTC. Its translation: CASSFAVGGGKSYGYTF.